This paragraph reports one TCR beta chain. Antigen specificity is unknown. Assay execution proceeded at the deep level. The table came from immunoSEQ multiplex PCR; TCRdb's copy has only in-frame clones and leaves some out. The sample holds hundreds of thousands of clones, about 74% seen once. The sample comes from a study of shared clonotypes between healthy human individuals. For the study at large: Participating donors consisted of a couple of women and a few men aged 18 to 49.

Germline CDR1 MDHEN, CDR2 SYDVKM. Trimming took 3 bases from V and 7 from J, leaving 10 bases between them. This CDR3 region has 13 residues. Findings and caveats of the study: Generation of non-shared clonotypes was less probable than generation of clonotypes shared by all four donors.

The sequencing input was memory CD4+ T cells sorted from blood. The subset denotes: CD45RA-negative fraction. The sequence was obtained from a woman in her twenties or thirties in good health. The rearrangement links TRBV28 to TRBJ1-5; no definite D call. CDR3 in DNA: TGTGCCAGCAGTTTGGTACCTGGACAGCCCCAGCATTTT. It specifies CASSLVPGQPQHF.